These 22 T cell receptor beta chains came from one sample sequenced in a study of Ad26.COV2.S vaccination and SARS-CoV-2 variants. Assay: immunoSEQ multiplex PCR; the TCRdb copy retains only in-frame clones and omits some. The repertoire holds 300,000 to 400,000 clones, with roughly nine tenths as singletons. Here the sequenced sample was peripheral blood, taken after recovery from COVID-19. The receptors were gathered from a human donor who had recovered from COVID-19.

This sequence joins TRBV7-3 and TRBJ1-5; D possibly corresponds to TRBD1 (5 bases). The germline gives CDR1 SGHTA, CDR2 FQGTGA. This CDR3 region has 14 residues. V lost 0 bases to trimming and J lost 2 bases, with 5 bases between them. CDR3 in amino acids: CASSLTGGNQPQHF. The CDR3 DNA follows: TGTGCCAGCAGCTTAACGGGGGGCAATCAGCCCCAGCATTTT.

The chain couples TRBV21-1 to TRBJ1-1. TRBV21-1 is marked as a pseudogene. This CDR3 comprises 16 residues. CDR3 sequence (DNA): TGTGCCAGTGGCCCCGGGATTTCGGATCCAAACACTGAAGCTTTCTTT. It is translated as CASGPGISDPNTEAFF.

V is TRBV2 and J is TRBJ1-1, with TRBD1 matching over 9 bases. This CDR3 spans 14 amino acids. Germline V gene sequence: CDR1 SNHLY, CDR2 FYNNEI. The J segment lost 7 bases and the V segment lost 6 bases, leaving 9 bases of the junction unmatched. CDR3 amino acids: CASRPFGQGLEAFF. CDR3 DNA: TGTGCCAGCAGGCCCTTTGGACAGGGGCTTGAAGCTTTCTTT.

DNA of the CDR3: TGTGCCCTAATAAGGTGTGGCTACACCTTC. Its protein is CALIRCGYTF. The V call is TRBV6-4, the J call TRBJ1-2; D not resolved. Trimming left V 11 bases short and J 7 bases short, with 11 bases between. CDR1 is MRHNA, CDR2 SNTAGT, per germline. The CDR3 length is 10 residues.

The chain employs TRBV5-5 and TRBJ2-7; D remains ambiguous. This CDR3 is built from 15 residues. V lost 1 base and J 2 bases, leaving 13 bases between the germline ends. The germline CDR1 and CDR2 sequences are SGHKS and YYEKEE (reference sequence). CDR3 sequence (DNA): TGTGCCAGCAGCTTGAGGGTGCCCTCAGCCTACGAGCAGTACTTC. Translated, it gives CASSLRVPSAYEQYF.

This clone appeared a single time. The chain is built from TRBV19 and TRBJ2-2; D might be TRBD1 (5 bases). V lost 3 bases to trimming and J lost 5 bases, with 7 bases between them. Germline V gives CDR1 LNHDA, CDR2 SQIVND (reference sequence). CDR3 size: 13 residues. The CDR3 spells CASSIRQTGELFF. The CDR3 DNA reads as TGTGCCAGTAGTATTAGACAGACCGGGGAGCTGTTTTTT.

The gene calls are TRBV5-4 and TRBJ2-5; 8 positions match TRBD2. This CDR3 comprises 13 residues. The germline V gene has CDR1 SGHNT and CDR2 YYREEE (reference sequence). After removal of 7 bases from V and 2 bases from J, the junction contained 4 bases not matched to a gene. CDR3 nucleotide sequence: TGTGCCAGCGGGGCGGGGGGACAAGAGACCCAGTACTTC. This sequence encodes CASGAGGQETQYF.

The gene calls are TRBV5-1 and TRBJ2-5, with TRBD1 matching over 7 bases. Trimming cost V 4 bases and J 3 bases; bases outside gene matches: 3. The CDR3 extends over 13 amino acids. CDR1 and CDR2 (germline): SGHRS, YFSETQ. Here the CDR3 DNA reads TGCGCCAGCAGCCCAGGGACAGAAGAGACCCAGTACTTC. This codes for CASSPGTEETQYF.

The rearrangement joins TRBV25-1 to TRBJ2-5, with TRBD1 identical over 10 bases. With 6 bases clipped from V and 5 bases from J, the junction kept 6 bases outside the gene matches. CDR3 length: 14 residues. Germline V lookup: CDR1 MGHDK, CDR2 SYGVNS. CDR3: CASSATGGRETQYF. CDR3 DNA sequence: TGTGCCAGCAGCGCGACAGGGGGCAGGGAGACCCAGTACTTC.

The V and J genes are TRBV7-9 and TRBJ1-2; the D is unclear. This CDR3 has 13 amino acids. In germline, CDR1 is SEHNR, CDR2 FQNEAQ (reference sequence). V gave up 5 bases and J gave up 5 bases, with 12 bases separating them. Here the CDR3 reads CASSPPVSYGYTF. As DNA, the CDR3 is TGTGCCAGCAGCCCCCCAGTTTCGTATGGCTACACCTTC.

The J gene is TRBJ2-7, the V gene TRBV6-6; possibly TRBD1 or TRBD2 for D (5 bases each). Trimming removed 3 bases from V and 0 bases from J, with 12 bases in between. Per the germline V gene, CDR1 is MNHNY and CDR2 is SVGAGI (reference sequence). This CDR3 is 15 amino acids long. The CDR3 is CASSYLGRSSYEQYF. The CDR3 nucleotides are TGTGCCAGCAGTTATTTGGGACGGAGCTCCTACGAGCAGTACTTC.

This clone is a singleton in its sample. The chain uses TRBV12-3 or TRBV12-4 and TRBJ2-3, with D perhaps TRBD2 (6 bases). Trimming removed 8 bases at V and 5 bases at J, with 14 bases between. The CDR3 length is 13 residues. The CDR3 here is CASGGRWLDTQYF. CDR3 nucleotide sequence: TGTGCCAGCGGGGGGAGGTGGCTAGATACGCAGTATTTT.

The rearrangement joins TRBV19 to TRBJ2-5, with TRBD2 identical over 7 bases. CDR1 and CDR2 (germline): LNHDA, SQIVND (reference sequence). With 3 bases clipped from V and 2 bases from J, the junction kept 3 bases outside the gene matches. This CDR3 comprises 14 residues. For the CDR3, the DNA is TGTGCCAGTAGTATGGGCGGGGGACAAGAGACCCAGTACTTC. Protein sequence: CASSMGGGQETQYF. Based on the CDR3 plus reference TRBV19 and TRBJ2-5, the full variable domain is DGGITQSPKYLFRKEGQNVTLSCEQNLNHDAMYWYRQDPGQGLRLIYYSQIVNDFQKGDIAEGYSVSREKKESFPLTVTSAQKNPTAFYLCASSMGGGQETQYFGPGTRLLVL.

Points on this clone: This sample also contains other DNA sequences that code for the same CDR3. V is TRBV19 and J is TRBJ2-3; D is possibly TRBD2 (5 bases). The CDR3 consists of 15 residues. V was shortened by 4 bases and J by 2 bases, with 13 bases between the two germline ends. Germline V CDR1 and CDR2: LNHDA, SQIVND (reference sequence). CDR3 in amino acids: CASSTRRGATDTQYF. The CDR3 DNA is TGTGCCAGTAGTACTCGCCGGGGTGCCACAGATACGCAGTATTTT.

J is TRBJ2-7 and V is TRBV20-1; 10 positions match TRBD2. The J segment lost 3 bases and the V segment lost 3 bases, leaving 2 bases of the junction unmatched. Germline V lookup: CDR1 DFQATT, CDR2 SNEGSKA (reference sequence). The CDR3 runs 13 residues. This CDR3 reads CSASSGGSYEQYF. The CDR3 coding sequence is TGCAGTGCTAGTAGCGGGGGGAGCTACGAGCAGTACTTC.

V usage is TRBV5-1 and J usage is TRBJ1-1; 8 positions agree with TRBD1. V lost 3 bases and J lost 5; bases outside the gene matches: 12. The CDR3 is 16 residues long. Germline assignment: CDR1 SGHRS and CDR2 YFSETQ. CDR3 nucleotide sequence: TGCGCCAGCAGCTGGGGACAGGAATTGTCTGGGACTGAAGCTTTCTTT. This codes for CASSWGQELSGTEAFF.

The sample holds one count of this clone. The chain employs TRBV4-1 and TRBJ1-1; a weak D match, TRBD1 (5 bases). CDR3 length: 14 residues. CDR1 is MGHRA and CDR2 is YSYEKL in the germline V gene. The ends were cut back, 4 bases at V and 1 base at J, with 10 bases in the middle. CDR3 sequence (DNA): TGCGCCAGCAGCCCTCGGACACGGAACACTGAAGCTTTCTTT. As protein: CASSPRTRNTEAFF.

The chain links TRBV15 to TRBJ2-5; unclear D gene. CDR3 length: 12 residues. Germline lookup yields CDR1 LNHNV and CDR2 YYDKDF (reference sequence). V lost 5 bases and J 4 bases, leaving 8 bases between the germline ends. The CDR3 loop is CATSATRETQYF. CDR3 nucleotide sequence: TGTGCCACCAGCGCCACGAGAGAGACCCAGTACTTC.

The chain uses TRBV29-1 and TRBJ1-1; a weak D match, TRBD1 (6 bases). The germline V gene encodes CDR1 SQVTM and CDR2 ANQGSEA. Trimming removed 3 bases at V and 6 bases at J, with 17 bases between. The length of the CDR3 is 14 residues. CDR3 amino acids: CSVDGGRGFAEAFF. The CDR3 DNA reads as TGCAGCGTTGATGGGGGCAGGGGTTTCGCTGAAGCTTTCTTT.

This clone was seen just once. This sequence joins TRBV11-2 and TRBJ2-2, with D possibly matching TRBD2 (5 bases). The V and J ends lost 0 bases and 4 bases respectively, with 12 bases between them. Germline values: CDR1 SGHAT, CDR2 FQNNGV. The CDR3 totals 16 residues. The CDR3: CASSLDRGYSTGELFF. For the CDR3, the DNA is TGTGCCAGCAGCTTAGATCGAGGGTACAGCACCGGGGAGCTGTTTTTT. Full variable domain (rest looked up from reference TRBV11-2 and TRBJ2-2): EAGVAQSPRYKIIEKRQSVAFWCNPISGHATLYWYQQILGQGPKLLIQFQNNGVVDDSQLPKDRFSAERLKGVDSTLKIQPAKLEDSAVYLCASSLDRGYSTGELFFGEGSRLTVL.

CDR3 bases: TGTGCCAGTAGTATATCAGTAGGGAATGGCTACACCTTC. This gives the protein CASSISVGNGYTF. V gene TRBV19 combines with J gene TRBJ1-2, with unresolved D. The length of the CDR3 is 13 residues. Germline CDR1 and CDR2: LNHDA and SQIVND (reference sequence). The V gene lost 2 bases and the J gene lost 6 bases, with 10 bases spanning the gap.

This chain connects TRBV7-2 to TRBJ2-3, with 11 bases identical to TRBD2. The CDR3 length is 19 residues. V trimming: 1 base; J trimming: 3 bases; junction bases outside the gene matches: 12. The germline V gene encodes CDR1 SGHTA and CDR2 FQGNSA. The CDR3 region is CASSLVRGASGGRTDTQYF. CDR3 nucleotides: TGTGCCAGCAGCTTAGTGAGGGGAGCTAGCGGGGGGCGAACAGATACGCAGTATTTT.